This TCR beta chain was recorded in a study of a mutant IDH1 vaccine in newly diagnosed glioma. Study summary: Patients underwent eight vaccinations, which took place in weeks 1, 3, 5, 7, 11, 15, 19 and 23. Treated patients, averaging about 40 years, were 62.5% male and around 40% female.

Points on this clone: The antigen remains unidentified.

Overall study results and limits: It seemed that pseudoprogression was not linked to changes in the top peripheral T cell clonotypes.

Germline V CDR1 and CDR2: SGHDT, YYEEEE. Trimming removed 4 bases from V and 2 bases from J, with 12 bases in between. The length of the CDR3 is 14 residues. Data came from immunoSEQ multiplex PCR; TCRdb stores just in-frame clones and leaves some out. In the table there are tens of thousands of clones, 60% to 85% of which are singletons. Time point in this sample: week 23, last vaccination. Vaccination used 300 ug of mutant IDH1 20-mer peptide per dose, with topical imiquimod. This sequence was found in a woman aged 40 to 50 with glioma. Some clones in this sample may be carry-over from other donors' samples. V usage is TRBV5-6 and J usage is TRBJ2-5; D gene uncertain. The material was PBMCs, obtained from a glioma patient whose treatment included an IDH1 peptide vaccine. CDR3 nucleotides: TGTGCCAGCAGCACCCGCGTGAAACAAGAGACCCAGTACTTC. The encoded protein is CASSTRVKQETQYF.